The present TCR beta chain was sequenced within a study of early T cells in non-severe SARS-CoV-2 infection. Study background: Sequencing used unsorted whole-blood bulk RNA, so chains lack pairing.

TCRdb itself ran the 5' RACE reads through MiXCR, one entry per CDR3 protein. The table lists about 80,000 distinct CDR3 sequences, about 5% of them singletons. In germline, CDR1 is LNHNV, CDR2 YYDKDF (reference sequence). CDR3 length: 19 amino acids. V was pared by 2 bases and J by 3 bases, with 13 bases of the junction left unmatched. The rearrangement links TRBV15 to TRBJ2-1, with 10 bases matching TRBD2. This receptor was obtained from an adult who was a healthcare worker with PCR-confirmed SARS-CoV-2 infection or an uninfected control (not recorded which). This material consisted of whole blood, taken at baseline. The CDR3 protein is CATSRFQAGGADVYNEQFF. In nucleotides, the CDR3 is TGTGCCACCAGCAGATTTCAAGCGGGAGGGGCCGACGTCTACAATGAGCAGTTCTTC.